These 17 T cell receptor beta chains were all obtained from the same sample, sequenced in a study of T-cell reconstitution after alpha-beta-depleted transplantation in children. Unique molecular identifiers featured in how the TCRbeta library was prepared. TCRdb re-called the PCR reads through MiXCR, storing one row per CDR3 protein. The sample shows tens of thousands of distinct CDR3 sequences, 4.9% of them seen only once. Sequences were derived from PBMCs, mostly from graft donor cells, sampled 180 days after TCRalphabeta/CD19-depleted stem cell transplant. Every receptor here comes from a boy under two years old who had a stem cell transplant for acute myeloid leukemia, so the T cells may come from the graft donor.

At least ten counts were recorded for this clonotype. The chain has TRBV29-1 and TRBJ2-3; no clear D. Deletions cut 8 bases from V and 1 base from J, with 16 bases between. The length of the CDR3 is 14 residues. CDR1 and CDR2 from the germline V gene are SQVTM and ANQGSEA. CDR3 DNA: TGCAGCTCGCATGATGGGCTTCGCACAGATACGCAGTATTTT. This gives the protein CSSHDGLRTDTQYF.

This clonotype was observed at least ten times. The chain's CDR3 is CASSLEGRGTQYF. The CDR3 nucleotides are TGTGCCAGCAGTTTAGAGGGCCGGGGGACCCAGTACTTC. V gene TRBV12-3 or TRBV12-4 combines with J gene TRBJ2-5, with D perhaps TRBD2 (5 bases). The CDR3 covers 13 residues. Trimming pared 1 base from V and 7 bases from J, leaving 10 bases between.

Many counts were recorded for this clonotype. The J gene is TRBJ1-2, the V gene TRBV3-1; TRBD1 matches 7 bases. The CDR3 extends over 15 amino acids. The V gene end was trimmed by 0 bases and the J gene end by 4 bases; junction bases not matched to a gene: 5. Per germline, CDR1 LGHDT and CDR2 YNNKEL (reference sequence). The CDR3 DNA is TGTGCCAGCAGCCAAGAACCGGGACAGCTCTATGGCTACACCTTC. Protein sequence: CASSQEPGQLYGYTF.

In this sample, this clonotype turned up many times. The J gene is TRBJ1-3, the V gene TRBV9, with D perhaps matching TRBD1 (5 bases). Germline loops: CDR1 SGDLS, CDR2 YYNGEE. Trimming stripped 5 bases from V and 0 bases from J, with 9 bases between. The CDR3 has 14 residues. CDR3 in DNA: TGTGCCAGCAGTTTTGGGGGCTCTGGAAACACCATATATTTT. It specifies CASSFGGSGNTIYF.

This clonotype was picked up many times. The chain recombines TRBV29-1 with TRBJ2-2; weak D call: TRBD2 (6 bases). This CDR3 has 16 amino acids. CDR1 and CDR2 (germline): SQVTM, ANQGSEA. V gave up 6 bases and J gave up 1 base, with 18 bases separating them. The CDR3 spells CSVTVAGTLNTGELFF. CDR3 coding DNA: TGCAGCGTGACCGTCGCGGGGACCCTGAACACCGGGGAGCTGTTTTTT.

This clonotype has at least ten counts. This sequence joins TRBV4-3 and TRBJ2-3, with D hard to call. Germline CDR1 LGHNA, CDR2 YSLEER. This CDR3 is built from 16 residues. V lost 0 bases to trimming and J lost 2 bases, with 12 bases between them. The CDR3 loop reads CASSQEGETSTDTQYF. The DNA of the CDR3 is TGCGCCAGCAGCCAAGAAGGAGAAACCTCCACAGATACGCAGTATTTT.

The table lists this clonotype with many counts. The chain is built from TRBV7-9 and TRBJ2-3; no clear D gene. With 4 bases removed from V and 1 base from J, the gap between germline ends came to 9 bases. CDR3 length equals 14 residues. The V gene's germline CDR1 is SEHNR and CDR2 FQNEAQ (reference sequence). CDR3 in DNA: TGTGCCAGCAGCTGGGGAATTGGCACAGATACGCAGTATTTT. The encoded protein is CASSWGIGTDTQYF.

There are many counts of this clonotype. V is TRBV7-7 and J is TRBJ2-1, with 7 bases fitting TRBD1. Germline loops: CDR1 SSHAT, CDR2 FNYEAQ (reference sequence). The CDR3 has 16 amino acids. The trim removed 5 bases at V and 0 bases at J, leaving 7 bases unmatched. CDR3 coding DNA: TGTGCCAGCAGCCTAGAGACAGGGAGCTCCTACAATGAGCAGTTCTTC. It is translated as CASSLETGSSYNEQFF. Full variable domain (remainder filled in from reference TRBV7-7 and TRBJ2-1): GAGVSQSPRYKVTKRGQDVTLRCDPISSHATLYWYQQALGQGPEFLTYFNYEAQPDKSGLPSDRFSAERPEGSISTLTIQRTEQRDSAMYRCASSLETGSSYNEQFFGPGTRLTVL.

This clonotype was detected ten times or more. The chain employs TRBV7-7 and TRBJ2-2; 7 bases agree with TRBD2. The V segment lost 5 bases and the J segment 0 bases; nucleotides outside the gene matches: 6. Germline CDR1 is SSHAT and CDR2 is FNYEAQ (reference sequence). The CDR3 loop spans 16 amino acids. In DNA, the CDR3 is TGTGCCAGCAGCCCACTAGCGCCATCGAACACCGGGGAGCTGTTTTTT. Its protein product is CASSPLAPSNTGELFF.

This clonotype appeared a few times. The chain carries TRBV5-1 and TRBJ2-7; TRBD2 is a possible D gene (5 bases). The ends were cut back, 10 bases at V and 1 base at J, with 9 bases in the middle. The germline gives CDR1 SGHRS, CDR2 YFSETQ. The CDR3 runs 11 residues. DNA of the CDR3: TGCGCCCTACCGGGATCCTACGAGCAGTACTTC. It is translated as CALPGSYEQYF. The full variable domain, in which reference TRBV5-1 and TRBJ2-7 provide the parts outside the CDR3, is KAGVTQTPRYLIKTRGQQVTLSCSPISGHRSVSWYQQTPGQGLQFLFEYFSETQRNKGNFPGRFSGRQFSNSRSEMNVSTLELGDSALYLCALPGSYEQYFGPGTRLTVT.

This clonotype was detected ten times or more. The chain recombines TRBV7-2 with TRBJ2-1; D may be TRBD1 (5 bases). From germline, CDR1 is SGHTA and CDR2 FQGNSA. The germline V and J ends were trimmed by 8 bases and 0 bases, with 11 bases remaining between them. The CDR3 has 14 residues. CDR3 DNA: TGTGCCAGCTCGCAGGGAAGCTCCTACAATGAGCAGTTCTTC. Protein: CASSQGSSYNEQFF.

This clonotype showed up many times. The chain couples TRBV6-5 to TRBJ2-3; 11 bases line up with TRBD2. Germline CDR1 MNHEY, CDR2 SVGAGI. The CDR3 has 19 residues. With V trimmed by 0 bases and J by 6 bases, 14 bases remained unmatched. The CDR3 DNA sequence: TGTGCCAGCAGTTACTCGGGAACCGCTAGCGGGGGGAGGGTGGATACGCAGTATTTT. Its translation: CASSYSGTASGGRVDTQYF.

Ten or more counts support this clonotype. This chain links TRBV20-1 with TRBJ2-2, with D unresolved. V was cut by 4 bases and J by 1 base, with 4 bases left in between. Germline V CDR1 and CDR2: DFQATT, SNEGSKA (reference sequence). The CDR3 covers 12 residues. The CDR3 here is CSAMKNTGELFF. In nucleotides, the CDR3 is TGCAGTGCTATGAAGAACACCGGGGAGCTGTTTTTT.

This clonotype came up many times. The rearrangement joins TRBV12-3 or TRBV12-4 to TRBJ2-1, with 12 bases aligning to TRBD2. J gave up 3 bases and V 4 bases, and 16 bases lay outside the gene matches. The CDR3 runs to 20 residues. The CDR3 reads CASSSTSGGPQNRLYNEQFF. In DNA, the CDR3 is TGTGCCAGCAGTTCCACTAGCGGGGGGCCCCAAAACCGGCTCTACAATGAGCAGTTCTTC.

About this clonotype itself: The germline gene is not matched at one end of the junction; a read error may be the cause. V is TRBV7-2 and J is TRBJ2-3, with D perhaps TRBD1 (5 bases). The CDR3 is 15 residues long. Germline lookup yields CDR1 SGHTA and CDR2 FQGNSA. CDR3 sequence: CASSLVQGGTNTQYF. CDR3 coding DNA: TGTGCCAGCAGCTTAGTTCAGGGTGGCACAAATACGCAGTATTTT.

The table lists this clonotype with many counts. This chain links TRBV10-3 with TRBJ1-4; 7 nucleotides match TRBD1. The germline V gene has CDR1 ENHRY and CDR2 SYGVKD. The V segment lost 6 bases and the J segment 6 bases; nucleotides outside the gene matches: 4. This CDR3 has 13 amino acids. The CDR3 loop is CAIRTGKDEKLFF. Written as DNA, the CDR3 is TGTGCCATCAGGACAGGGAAGGATGAAAAACTGTTTTTT.

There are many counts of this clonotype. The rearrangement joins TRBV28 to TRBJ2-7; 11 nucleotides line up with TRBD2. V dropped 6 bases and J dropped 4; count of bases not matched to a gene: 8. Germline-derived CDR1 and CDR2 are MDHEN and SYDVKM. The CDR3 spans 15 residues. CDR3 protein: CASSPTSGVFYEQYV. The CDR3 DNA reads TGTGCCAGCAGCCCGACTAGCGGGGTGTTTTACGAGCAGTACGTC.